This T cell receptor beta chain emerged from a study of T cell repertoires in cytomegalovirus infection. Overall study context: Indications of both CMV infection and matching HLA type were provided by public TCR beta signatures. Study results and limitations: It was HLA-C-restricted CMV-specific TCR beta clonotypes that dominated the response ex vivo.

Ten or more counts support this clonotype. Its cognate antigen is unknown. From the reads, TCRdb called clonotypes with MiXCR, one entry per CDR3 protein. The table has approximately 500,000 distinct CDR3 sequences, over 9% seen once. CDR1 and CDR2 from the germline V gene are KGHDR and SFDVKD. Between the trimmed V and J ends, which lost 9 bases and 7 bases, there was a span of 21 bases. This CDR3 has 15 residues. The material sequenced was PBMCs. This sequence joins TRBV24-1 and TRBJ2-1, with D perhaps given as TRBD1 or TRBD2 (5 bases each). The sequence was collected from a human donor in good health (CMV status not recorded). Some clones in this sample may be carry-over from other donors' samples. CDR3 protein: CATSRGTLMGNEQFF. The CDR3 bases are TGTGCCACCTCCCGAGGGACCCTAATGGGTAATGAGCAGTTCTTC.